The 8 T cell receptor beta chains listed next were all sequenced from one sample in a study of CD4 T cells in relation to SARS-CoV-2 and coronaviruses. Before the COVID-19 pandemic, during about 2011-2019, CD4+ T cells were taken from unexposed donors. Isolation of CD4+ T cells took place after nine to ten days in culture. The repertoire was sequenced with immunoSEQ multiplex PCR; TCRdb's copy has only in-frame clones and lacks some. The repertoire holds 20,000 to 25,000 clones, with 70% to 80% as singletons. Antigens of these TCRs are unknown. The sequencing input was CD4+ T cells from PBMCs, cultured in vitro. The receptors were sampled from a human donor in good health.

This clone was seen more than once but under ten times. The CDR3 region is CASSREIREIQYF. The CDR3 DNA reads as TGTGCCAGCAGTAGAGAGATCCGGGAGATTCAGTACTTC. The rearrangement uses TRBV6-5 and TRBJ2-4, with D maybe TRBD2 (6 bases). This CDR3 has 13 residues. The V end lost 5 bases, the J end lost 10 bases, and 15 bases lay between the germline ends. The germline gives CDR1 MNHEY, CDR2 SVGAGI.

The rearrangement links TRBV5-1 to TRBJ2-7; possible D gene TRBD2, 5 bases. The CDR3 length is 14 residues. Germline CDR1 reads SGHRS; CDR2 reads YFSETQ. Trimming stripped 3 bases from V and 2 bases from J, with 12 bases between. CDR3 sequence (DNA): TGCGCCAGCAGCTCTTTGAGGGCCCCCTACGAGCAGTACTTC. Its protein is CASSSLRAPYEQYF.

The chain employs TRBV11-1 and TRBJ2-3, with D maybe TRBD1 (6 bases). Trimming took off 0 bases at V and 11 bases at J, with 12 bases between the two ends. The V gene's germline CDR1 is SGHAT and CDR2 FQDESV (reference sequence). This CDR3 is built from 13 residues. The CDR3 sequence: CASSLAEGRGQYF. The CDR3 nucleotides are TGTGCCAGCAGCTTAGCGGAAGGCAGGGGGCAGTATTTT.

The rearrangement uses TRBV4-2 and TRBJ2-6; no reliable D call. Germline-derived CDR1 and CDR2 are LGHNA and YNFKEQ. Trimming took off 4 bases at V and 5 bases at J, with 21 bases between the two ends. CDR3 length: 18 amino acids. CDR3 region: CASSPVFKGYSRANVLTF. The CDR3 bases are TGTGCCAGCAGCCCCGTATTCAAAGGTTACAGTCGGGCCAACGTCCTGACTTTC.

This chain connects TRBV19 to TRBJ2-2; either TRBD1 or TRBD2 may supply D (5 bases each). The CDR3 covers 15 residues. The V gene's germline CDR1 is LNHDA and CDR2 SQIVND (reference sequence). The V and J ends lost 1 base and 5 bases respectively, with 11 bases between them. The CDR3 sequence is CASSIAGHRTGELFF. The CDR3 DNA is TGTGCCAGTAGTATAGCGGGGCATAGGACCGGGGAGCTGTTTTTT.

This chain joins TRBV4-1 and TRBJ1-4; unclear D gene. CDR1 and CDR2 from the germline V gene are MGHRA and YSYEKL. V lost 4 bases, J lost 6 bases, and 12 bases lay in between. The CDR3 is 14 amino acids. The CDR3 loop is CASSLRPLDEKLFF. The CDR3 DNA reads as TGCGCCAGCAGCCTCAGGCCACTGGATGAAAAACTGTTTTTT.

CDR3 sequence (DNA): TGTGCCAGCAGCTTAGCCAGGGGCTTTTTTGGAGACACTGAAGCTTTCTTT. Translation: CASSLARGFFGDTEAFF. The chain uses TRBV7-9 and TRBJ1-1; TRBD1 might be the D (6 bases). V dropped 0 bases and J dropped 3 bases, with 17 bases sitting between them. CDR1 and CDR2 from the germline V gene are SEHNR and FQNEAQ (reference sequence). The CDR3 has 17 amino acids.

The V call is TRBV4-2, the J call TRBJ1-1, with a possible D match to TRBD1 (5 bases). CDR1 LGHNA and CDR2 YNFKEQ come from the germline V gene. The CDR3 sequence is 14 residues long. Trimming cost V 1 base and J 6 bases, with 12 bases left between them. In DNA form, the CDR3 reads TGTGCCAGCAGCCAAGGCCCAGGGATGGCTGAAGCTTTCTTT. It yields the protein CASSQGPGMAEAFF.